What follows are 20 T cell receptor beta chains derived from one specimen sequenced in a study of shared clonotypes between healthy human individuals. The protocol was immunoSEQ multiplex PCR, while the TCRdb copy is restricted to in-frame clones and leaves out a portion. The sample consists of about 1 million clones, around four fifths of them appearing once. Sample: memory CD4+ T cells sorted from blood. Sample subset: CD45RA-negative fraction. All receptors derive from a man aged 18 to 29 in good health.

CDR3 coding DNA: TGTGCCATCAGTGTTGGACAGGGAAAAAATGAAAAACTGTTTTTT. It yields the protein CAISVGQGKNEKLFF. This sequence joins TRBV10-3 and TRBJ1-4; 8 bases are a match to TRBD1. Germline V gene lookup returns CDR1 ENHRY and CDR2 SYGVKD. CDR3 length: 15 residues. The trim removed 4 bases at V and 5 bases at J, leaving 6 bases unmatched.

This chain joins TRBV27 and TRBJ1-1; 10 bases fit TRBD1. Trimming at V came to 4 bases and at J to 1 base, leaving 3 bases not matched to a gene. The CDR3 spans 15 residues. Germline values: CDR1 MNHEY, CDR2 SMNVEV (reference sequence). CDR3 in DNA: TGTGCCAGCAGTTACCGGACAGGGGGGAACACTGAAGCTTTCTTT. Its protein is CASSYRTGGNTEAFF.

The V call is TRBV5-4, the J call TRBJ1-1; 7 nucleotides agree with TRBD1. Germline V gene data show CDR1 as SGHNT and CDR2 as YYREEE (reference sequence). This CDR3 has 14 amino acids. V was pared by 5 bases and J by 7 bases, with 11 bases of the junction left unmatched. The CDR3 DNA reads TGTGCCAGCAGATTGTCCGGGACAGTGGTTGAAGCTTTCTTT. Translating gives CASRLSGTVVEAFF.

The chain has TRBV2 and TRBJ2-1, with 9 bases fitting TRBD1. Germline-derived CDR1 and CDR2 are SNHLY and FYNNEI. The CDR3 spans 14 residues. V lost 4 bases and J lost 7; bases outside the gene matches: 5. In DNA, the CDR3 is TGTGCCAGCAGTGGGGGGACAGGGCGGAATGAGCAGTTCTTC. Translating gives CASSGGTGRNEQFF.

This sequence joins TRBV7-2 and TRBJ2-5, with 11 bases lining up with TRBD2. The CDR3 is made up of 15 amino acids. V lost 7 bases, J lost 4 bases, and 8 bases stayed unmatched. Looked up from germline, CDR1 is SGHTA and CDR2 is FQGNSA. The CDR3 reads CASTPRLAGRETQYF. CDR3 nucleotide sequence: TGTGCCAGCACCCCTCGACTAGCGGGAAGAGAGACCCAGTACTTC.

V gene TRBV7-9 combines with J gene TRBJ1-1; no firm D call. The CDR3 runs 15 residues. Germline lookup yields CDR1 SEHNR and CDR2 FQNEAQ (reference sequence). The V and J ends lost 5 bases and 4 bases respectively, with 17 bases between them. CDR3 coding DNA: TGTGCCAGCAGCGACAAAGACCTCCGGGGCACTGAAGCTTTCTTT. It is translated as CASSDKDLRGTEAFF.

The rearrangement joins TRBV7-9 to TRBJ2-3; 9 bases line up with TRBD2. V trimming: 5 bases; J trimming: 6 bases; junction bases outside the gene matches: 6. The CDR3 totals 14 residues. Germline values: CDR1 SEHNR, CDR2 FQNEAQ (reference sequence). CDR3 sequence: CASSTGLAADTQYF. CDR3 nucleotide sequence: TGTGCCAGCAGCACGGGACTAGCTGCGGATACGCAGTATTTT.

This clone was seen more than once but under ten times. V usage is TRBV4-1 and J usage is TRBJ2-5; the D gene is possibly TRBD1 (7 bases). Per germline, CDR1 MGHRA and CDR2 YSYEKL. The CDR3 is 16 residues long. Between the trimmed V and J ends, which lost 3 bases and 4 bases, there was a span of 18 bases. CDR3 amino acids: CASSQGLGTVGETQYF. In DNA, the CDR3 is TGCGCCAGCAGCCAGGGACTGGGGACAGTTGGAGAGACCCAGTACTTC.

The chain employs TRBV9 and TRBJ2-3; D is uncertain. The V and J ends lost 0 bases and 7 bases respectively, with 15 bases between them. From germline, CDR1 is SGDLS and CDR2 YYNGEE. This CDR3 has 15 residues. CDR3 protein: CASSVAPPAANTQYF. The DNA of the CDR3 is TGTGCCAGCAGCGTAGCCCCACCCGCAGCGAATACGCAGTATTTT.

This sequence joins TRBV5-6 and TRBJ1-6; no clear D gene. V lost 4 bases and J 13 bases, leaving 15 bases between the germline ends. CDR3 length: 13 residues. Germline CDR1 is SGHDT and CDR2 is YYEEEE. CDR3 region: CASSMRPLPPLHF. CDR3 sequence (DNA): TGTGCCAGCAGCATGCGGCCTTTACCCCCCCTCCACTTT. The full variable domain, completed using reference TRBV5-6 and TRBJ1-6, is DAGVTQSPTHLIKTRGQQVTLRCSPKSGHDTVSWYQQALGQGPQFIFQYYEEEERQRGNFPDRFSGHQFPNYSSELNVNALLLGDSALYLCASSMRPLPPLHFGNGTRLTVT.

J is TRBJ2-1 and V is TRBV11-2, with TRBD2 matching 11 bases. Trimming cost V 5 bases and J 11 bases; bases outside gene matches: 8. The CDR3 spans 14 residues. Germline CDR1 is SGHAT and CDR2 is FQNNGV. CDR3 residues: CASSMTSGAAKQFF. CDR3 DNA: TGTGCCAGCAGCATGACTAGCGGGGCCGCCAAGCAGTTCTTC.

Concerning this clone itself: In the same sample, other DNA sequences code for this CDR3. This chain links TRBV7-2 with TRBJ1-5; D is unresolved. This CDR3 region has 13 residues. The ends were cut back, 1 base at V and 2 bases at J, with 3 bases in the middle. The germline V gene has CDR1 SGHTA and CDR2 FQGNSA. The CDR3 loop reads CASSLVRNQPQHF. The DNA of the CDR3 is TGTGCCAGCAGCTTAGTTCGCAATCAGCCCCAGCATTTT.

The chain links TRBV19 to TRBJ1-5; maybe TRBD1 (6 bases). The CDR3 runs 15 residues. CDR1 is LNHDA and CDR2 is SQIVND in the germline V gene (reference sequence). V shed 6 bases and J shed 5 bases, with 17 bases lying between them. In DNA form, the CDR3 reads TGTGCCAGTAGCCAATCGGGACAAGTTTATCAGCCCCAGCATTTT. Translated: CASSQSGQVYQPQHF. Filled out from reference TRBV19 and TRBJ1-5, the complete variable domain reads DGGITQSPKYLFRKEGQNVTLSCEQNLNHDAMYWYRQDPGQGLRLIYYSQIVNDFQKGDIAEGYSVSREKKESFPLTVTSAQKNPTAFYLCASSQSGQVYQPQHFGDGTRLSIL.

The rearrangement joins TRBV6-6 to TRBJ2-1; 9 nucleotides align to TRBD1. J was trimmed by 1 base and V by 4 bases; bases with no gene match: 5. The germline gives CDR1 MNHNY, CDR2 SVGAGI (reference sequence). The CDR3 length is 16 residues. The CDR3 DNA sequence: TGTGCCAGCAGTTTCCCCGGGACAGGGTCCTACAATGAGCAGTTCTTC. Protein sequence: CASSFPGTGSYNEQFF.

This chain links TRBV11-1 with TRBJ1-2; no clear D. Germline V CDR1 and CDR2: SGHAT, FQDESV (reference sequence). This CDR3 contains 13 residues. Trimming took 5 bases from V and 4 from J, leaving 11 bases between them. In nucleotides, the CDR3 is TGTGCCAGCAGCCCGGGTCTTGGCTATGGCTACACCTTC. Encoded protein: CASSPGLGYGYTF.

The chain recombines TRBV21-1 with TRBJ1-5. TRBV21-1 represents a pseudogene. The CDR3 runs to 15 residues. Here the CDR3 DNA reads TGTGCCAGCAGCAAAGAGGGATTTGACTATCAGCCCCAGCATTTT. Protein sequence: CASSKEGFDYQPQHF.

Only one count was recorded for this clone. The chain is built from TRBV21-1 and TRBJ2-5. TRBV21-1 is listed as a pseudogene. The CDR3 is 14 residues long. The CDR3 DNA follows: TGTGCCAGCAGCAAAGAGGTCAGTCAAGAGACCCAGTACTTC. Protein sequence: CASSKEVSQETQYF.

The rearrangement uses TRBV7-2 and TRBJ1-1; no clear D. This CDR3 spans 15 amino acids. Trimming pared 5 bases from V and 3 bases from J, leaving 16 bases between. CDR1 is SGHTA, CDR2 FQGNSA, per germline. CDR3 DNA sequence: TGTGCCAGCAGCCAAAGGCGGGGATTTGACACTGAAGCTTTCTTT. As protein: CASSQRRGFDTEAFF.

This chain connects TRBV5-1 to TRBJ1-6; unclear D gene. Trimming stripped 0 bases from V and 7 bases from J, with 5 bases between. The CDR3 is 13 amino acids. Germline V gene data show CDR1 as SGHRS and CDR2 as YFSETQ. The CDR3 loop is CASSLGENSPLHF. As DNA, the CDR3 is TGCGCCAGCAGCTTGGGGGAGAATTCACCCCTCCACTTT.

This chain uses TRBV6-6 with TRBJ1-4; no definite D call. Germline V gives CDR1 MNHNY, CDR2 SVGAGI (reference sequence). This CDR3 has 16 amino acids. V lost 5 bases to trimming and J lost 1 base, with 14 bases between them. In nucleotides, the CDR3 is TGTGCCAGCAGTCCCCCCTCTACAGTAACTAATGAAAAACTGTTTTTT. This encodes CASSPPSTVTNEKLFF.